Reported below is one T cell receptor (beta chain). No antigen is known for it. This entry comes from a study of cytomegalovirus exposure and HLA in healthy donors. Study outcomes and limitations: In an earlier analysis, about 87% or about 30%: the productive usage of most TCR beta V segments. Later analysis demonstrated an association between a missense DCLRE1C variant and TCR beta V- and J-gene trimming. HLA-A and HLA-B allele assignments for most subjects were reportedly predicted accurately using TCR beta sequences.

In the PCR, 60 Vbeta and 13 Jbeta primers were used. This table comes from immunoSEQ multiplex PCR, and its TCRdb copy is limited to in-frame clones, with some not included. The sample includes just under 95,000 clones, 81% of them seen just once. The germline gives CDR1 SGHDT, CDR2 YYEEEE. V lost 4 bases, J lost 5 bases, and 12 bases lay in between. The CDR3 is made up of 13 amino acids. This clonotype was sampled from a human donor in good health. Material for sequencing was PBMCs. The gene calls are TRBV5-6 and TRBJ2-5; TRBD1 is a possible D gene (6 bases). The CDR3 nucleotides read TGTGCCAGCAGCATGACAGGAGTGGAGACCCAGTACTTC. Translation: CASSMTGVETQYF. Filled out from reference TRBV5-6 and TRBJ2-5, the complete variable domain reads DAGVTQSPTHLIKTRGQQVTLRCSPKSGHDTVSWYQQALGQGPQFIFQYYEEEERQRGNFPDRFSGHQFPNYSSELNVNALLLGDSALYLCASSMTGVETQYFGPGTRLLVL.